The 24 T cell receptor beta chains reported below all come from one sample, sequenced in a study of cytomegalovirus exposure and HLA in healthy donors. In the PCR, 60 Vbeta and 13 Jbeta primers were used. TCRdb's copy holds only in-frame clones and misses some; the assay was immunoSEQ multiplex PCR. This sample's clone table lists 65,000 to 90,000 clones. Sequenced: PBMCs. Source of these receptors: a female donor in good health and CMV-seropositive.

The V gene is TRBV4-1, the J gene TRBJ2-2; 7 positions agree with TRBD1. V gave up 1 base and J gave up 3 bases; unmatched junction bases: 11. CDR1 and CDR2 from the germline V gene are MGHRA and YSYEKL. The CDR3 totals 18 residues. CDR3 region: CASSQGGARQGYTGELFF. DNA for the CDR3: TGCGCCAGCAGCCAAGGAGGGGCACGACAGGGTTACACCGGGGAGCTGTTTTTT.

The chain recombines TRBV28 with TRBJ1-2; 9 bases align to TRBD1. The CDR3 has 15 amino acids. Germline CDR1 is MDHEN and CDR2 is SYDVKM. The V segment lost 3 bases and the J segment 0 bases; nucleotides outside the gene matches: 2. The CDR3 DNA is TGTGCCAGCAGTTTTCGGGACAGGGCTAACTATGGCTACACCTTC. Protein sequence: CASSFRDRANYGYTF.

The chain employs TRBV19 and TRBJ2-7, with 11 bases that match TRBD2. The V segment lost 6 bases and the J segment 0 bases; nucleotides outside the gene matches: 7. CDR1 LNHDA and CDR2 SQIVND come from the germline V gene (reference sequence). CDR3 size: 16 residues. The CDR3 reads CASRGVTSGNSYEQYF. As DNA, the CDR3 is TGTGCCAGTAGAGGGGTGACTAGCGGGAACTCCTACGAGCAGTACTTC.

The V call is TRBV27, the J call TRBJ1-1; possibly TRBD1 for D (5 bases). V lost 5 bases and J lost 3, with 19 bases in between. The germline V gene has CDR1 MNHEY and CDR2 SMNVEV (reference sequence). The CDR3 covers 16 residues. DNA for the CDR3: TGTGCCAGCAGTAGGCGGGGGAGAGGTACTGACACTGAAGCTTTCTTT. Translated: CASSRRGRGTDTEAFF.

The chain couples TRBV5-4 to TRBJ1-4; no clear D gene. Germline values: CDR1 SGHNT, CDR2 YYREEE (reference sequence). Between the trimmed V and J ends, which lost 4 bases and 5 bases, there was a span of 18 bases. This CDR3 is 16 amino acids long. The CDR3 loop is CASSPTGEEVNEKLFF. CDR3 DNA sequence: TGTGCCAGCAGCCCCACCGGAGAGGAGGTAAATGAAAAACTGTTTTTT.

The CDR3, as DNA: TGTGCCAGCAGTCGTAGCGGGAGTGGTGGAGGGGACACCGGGGAGCTGTTTTTT. This sequence encodes CASSRSGSGGGDTGELFF. The chain carries TRBV6-4 and TRBJ2-2; TRBD2 matches 9 bases. The V gene's germline CDR1 is MRHNA and CDR2 SNTAGT. The junction had 13 bases not matched to a gene; V was cut back by 5 bases and J by 3 bases. The CDR3 runs to 18 residues.

The rearrangement uses TRBV11-2 and TRBJ2-5, with 11 positions matching TRBD2. CDR1 and CDR2 (germline): SGHAT, FQNNGV. Germline trimming cut 5 bases from V and 5 bases from J; bases unmatched to any gene: 7. The CDR3 sequence is 15 residues long. The CDR3 sequence is CASSPGWTSGETQYF. The CDR3 region has the DNA TGTGCCAGCAGCCCCGGGTGGACTAGCGGGGAGACCCAGTACTTC. Variable domain in full (rest from reference TRBV11-2 and TRBJ2-5): EAGVAQSPRYKIIEKRQSVAFWCNPISGHATLYWYQQILGQGPKLLIQFQNNGVVDDSQLPKDRFSAERLKGVDSTLKIQPAKLEDSAVYLCASSPGWTSGETQYFGPGTRLLVL.

V is TRBV9 and J is TRBJ1-4, with D unresolved. This CDR3 comprises 13 residues. Germline V gives CDR1 SGDLS, CDR2 YYNGEE. The germline V and J ends were trimmed by 2 bases and 5 bases, with 7 bases remaining between them. The CDR3 spells CASSVGLNEKLFF. The CDR3 DNA follows: TGTGCCAGCAGCGTTGGCCTCAATGAAAAACTGTTTTTT.

V and J are TRBV18 and TRBJ2-7; the D gene is possibly TRBD1 (5 bases). Trimming took 6 bases from V and 5 from J, leaving 14 bases between them. In germline, CDR1 is KGHSH, CDR2 LQKENI. CDR3 length equals 13 residues. This chain's CDR3 is CASSFSQGDEQYF. The CDR3 nucleotides are TGTGCCAGCTCCTTCTCGCAGGGCGACGAGCAGTACTTC.

V and J are TRBV11-2 and TRBJ2-3; D not resolved. Germline CDR1 SGHAT, CDR2 FQNNGV. V was shortened by 5 bases and J by 1 base, with 16 bases between the two germline ends. CDR3 size: 16 residues. CDR3 coding DNA: TGTGCCAGCAGCCGCCTATTGGGCAGTGGCACAGATACGCAGTATTTT. This sequence encodes CASSRLLGSGTDTQYF.

This chain links TRBV30 with TRBJ2-7; possible D gene TRBD2, 6 bases. The V gene's germline CDR1 is GTSNPN and CDR2 SVGIG (reference sequence). This CDR3 is 15 amino acids long. V dropped 8 bases and J dropped 2 bases, with 22 bases sitting between them. The CDR3 DNA reads TGTGCCGGGACTTGGGGTCAGGACTTTACCTACGAGCAGTACTTC. This gives the protein CAGTWGQDFTYEQYF.

The J gene is TRBJ2-7, the V gene TRBV9; TRBD1 matches at 7 bases. The germline CDR1 and CDR2 sequences are SGDLS and YYNGEE. This CDR3 has 15 residues. The ends lost 0 bases at V and 2 bases at J; junction bases unmatched: 5. In DNA form, the CDR3 reads TGTGCCAGCAGCGTAGACGTTCAGGGGGCCTACGAGCAGTACTTC. Encoded protein: CASSVDVQGAYEQYF.

As regards this clone: Other DNA sequences of this sample code for an identical CDR3. The chain carries TRBV19 and TRBJ2-3; 7 bases are shared with TRBD2. Trimming at V came to 3 bases and at J to 4 bases, leaving 1 base not matched to a gene. Germline V gives CDR1 LNHDA, CDR2 SQIVND (reference sequence). The CDR3 contains 13 residues. CDR3 residues: CASSIGLADTQYF. The CDR3 nucleotides read TGTGCCAGTAGTATTGGACTAGCAGATACGCAGTATTTT. The variable domain in full, with the rest retrieved from reference TRBV19 and TRBJ2-3, is DGGITQSPKYLFRKEGQNVTLSCEQNLNHDAMYWYRQDPGQGLRLIYYSQIVNDFQKGDIAEGYSVSREKKESFPLTVTSAQKNPTAFYLCASSIGLADTQYFGPGTRLTVL.

The chain links TRBV4-1 to TRBJ1-1; D unclear. Trimming stripped 3 bases from V and 0 bases from J, with 8 bases between. The CDR3 is 14 residues long. CDR1 is MGHRA, CDR2 YSYEKL, per germline. The CDR3: CASSHEGLNTEAFF. The CDR3 coding sequence is TGCGCCAGCAGCCATGAGGGTTTGAACACTGAAGCTTTCTTT.

The genes are TRBV13 and TRBJ2-5, with 7 positions matching TRBD2. Unmatched junction bases numbered 7, after V lost 4 bases and J lost 2 bases. Germline CDR1 reads PRHDT; CDR2 reads FYEKMQ (reference sequence). There are 15 residues in the CDR3. The CDR3 reads CASSSRAGDQETQYF. The CDR3 nucleotides read TGTGCCAGCAGCTCTCGGGCGGGAGATCAAGAGACCCAGTACTTC.

The chain recombines TRBV30 with TRBJ2-1; 9 bases are shared with TRBD2. Germline V gives CDR1 GTSNPN, CDR2 SVGIG (reference sequence). The CDR3 is 12 amino acids. J was trimmed by 15 bases and V by 0 bases; bases with no gene match: 6. CDR3 region: CAWSVAGGPRFF. The CDR3 nucleotides are TGTGCCTGGAGTGTGGCGGGAGGGCCGAGGTTCTTC.

This chain links TRBV2 with TRBJ1-1, with D perhaps TRBD1 (5 bases). Trimming took off 2 bases at V and 2 bases at J, with 15 bases between the two ends. The CDR3 loop spans 16 amino acids. Germline V lookup: CDR1 SNHLY, CDR2 FYNNEI. For the CDR3, the DNA is TGTGCCAGCAGTGAAAAGGCGGCAGGGAAAAACACTGAAGCTTTCTTT. Amino acid sequence: CASSEKAAGKNTEAFF.

The rearrangement uses TRBV6-5 and TRBJ2-7; no clear D. V was clipped by 4 bases and J by 2 bases, with 9 bases between them. CDR1 MNHEY and CDR2 SVGAGI come from the germline V gene. The CDR3 length is 13 residues. The chain's CDR3 is CASSFAAAYEQYF. CDR3 in DNA: TGTGCCAGCAGTTTCGCGGCCGCCTACGAGCAGTACTTC.

V gene TRBV6-5 combines with J gene TRBJ2-5; TRBD1 agrees at 9 bases. V dropped 4 bases and J dropped 3; count of bases not matched to a gene: 9. Germline V gives CDR1 MNHEY, CDR2 SVGAGI. The CDR3 is 16 residues long. CDR3 nucleotide sequence: TGTGCCAGCAGTTCCCTTCCCGGGACAGGGAAAGAGACCCAGTACTTC. It encodes CASSSLPGTGKETQYF.

The rearrangement links TRBV10-3 to TRBJ2-5, with D perhaps matching TRBD2 (6 bases). Trimming stripped 6 bases from V and 3 bases from J, with 14 bases between. The length of the CDR3 is 14 residues. The germline CDR1 and CDR2 sequences are ENHRY and SYGVKD. The chain's CDR3 is CAIRDSTGEETQYF. Written as DNA, the CDR3 is TGTGCCATCAGGGACTCGACGGGGGAAGAGACCCAGTACTTC.

This chain links TRBV19 with TRBJ1-5; the match to TRBD1 covers 8 bases. The CDR3 contains 14 residues. V was pared by 4 bases and J by 2 bases, with 1 base of the junction left unmatched. The germline CDR1 and CDR2 sequences are LNHDA and SQIVND (reference sequence). CDR3 nucleotides: TGTGCCAGTAGTACGACAGGGGGCAATCAGCCCCAGCATTTT. Translated: CASSTTGGNQPQHF. Supplemented by reference TRBV19 and TRBJ1-5, the full variable domain reads DGGITQSPKYLFRKEGQNVTLSCEQNLNHDAMYWYRQDPGQGLRLIYYSQIVNDFQKGDIAEGYSVSREKKESFPLTVTSAQKNPTAFYLCASSTTGGNQPQHFGDGTRLSIL.

The rearrangement links TRBV28 to TRBJ1-4; no definite D call. V was cut by 5 bases and J by 5 bases, with 18 bases left in between. The length of the CDR3 is 16 residues. Germline V gene data show CDR1 as MDHEN and CDR2 as SYDVKM. CDR3 bases: TGTGCCAGCAGTCCACTGACTTCCGTAGGAAATGAAAAACTGTTTTTT. It specifies CASSPLTSVGNEKLFF.

The rearrangement joins TRBV6-6 to TRBJ1-1; 9 bases line up with TRBD1. Germline V gene sequence: CDR1 MNHNY, CDR2 SVGAGI (reference sequence). V was pared by 6 bases and J by 5 bases, with 10 bases of the junction left unmatched. The CDR3 spans 15 residues. CDR3 nucleotides: TGTGCCAGCAGCCGCATCGGACAGGGGCAGACTGAAGCTTTCTTT. Amino acids: CASSRIGQGQTEAFF.

The chain uses TRBV20-1 and TRBJ2-7, with 7 nucleotides matching TRBD1. The CDR3 length is 10 residues. Germline assignment: CDR1 DFQATT and CDR2 SNEGSKA (reference sequence). V shed 6 bases and J 11 bases; nucleotides not matched to a gene: 7. This chain's CDR3 is CSALGTEEYF. The DNA for the CDR3 is TGCAGTGCCCTCGGGACAGAGGAGTACTTC.